Here is one T cell receptor (beta chain) with its context. Its target antigen remains unknown. Base qualities are not at hand, and no much larger clone is one base apart. The data derive from a study of graft-versus-host responses after intestinal transplantation (dated by TCRdb to the early 2020s). Turning to the overall study: Recipients received multivisceral, liver-intestinal, or isolated intestinal transplants. Every recipient was given anti-thymocyte globulin induction, then maintenance tacrolimus and steroids for about 3 years. After intestinal transplantation, graft-versus-host and host-versus-graft alloreactive T cell clones in the graft, circulation and bone marrow were tracked using bulk TCR-beta CDR3 sequencing. Alloreactive clones were identified by sequencing pre-transplant mixed lymphocyte reaction products and comparing these products with unstimulated pre-transplant donor and recipient T cells. The cohort enrolled 20 to 30 intestinal transplant recipients, one of whom was a retransplant, and a few patients without pretransplant specimens were excluded. Donor T cell macrochimerism was defined as a peak of at least 4% donor T cells among recipient peripheral blood mononuclear cells. Instead of going to the commercial service, samples from a few later patients were sequenced in-house on an Illumina MiSeq and processed with MiXCR. The investigation overall reported the following: Early after transplant, peak levels of circulating GvH clones were found to be associated with declines in HvG clones. High GvH to HvG T cell clonal ratios were observed in the allografts of patients with donor T cell macrochimerism. GvH clones were detected in recipient bone marrow, and some appeared earlier in ileal mucosa or blood, consistent with an intestinal mucosal origin. The conclusions were limited by the relatively low number and heterogeneity of the intestinal transplant patients.

The CDR3 holds 15 amino acids from the cysteine to the phenylalanine. Left in the record is the CDR3 DNA by itself, 45 bases read in frame from the first base. The trim is 6 bases for V and 3 bases for J, with a gap of 17 bases between the germline ends. Looking up the germline V gene (reference sequence) yields CDR1 MNHEY and CDR2 SMNVEV. Libraries came from the immunoSEQ multiplex PCR assay. For most patients, genomic DNA was isolated with the Qiagen DNeasy Blood and Tissue Kit and shipped frozen to Adaptive Biotechnologies for TCR sequencing. High-throughput TCR-beta CDR3 sequencing of genomic DNA from most patients was performed by Adaptive Biotechnologies. The original methods were these. Adaptive's ImmunoSEQ software supplied the TCR sequencing data for roughly 17 patients, while MiXCR and VDJtools were used to process a few other patients. To correct CD4 versus CD8 sorting errors, any sequence found in both subsets at a frequency ratio below 5:1 was removed. CDR3 nucleotide sequences shared between donor and recipient were removed because their origin could not be assigned. To count as alloreactive, a clone needed at least 2-fold expansion over unstimulated cells and a minimum CFSE-low frequency of 0.002% (template counts) or 0.001% (read counts). Clones detected in sequenced pre-transplant spleen, lymph node, or MLR CFSE-low populations of the donor or recipient were defined as mappable. The cumulative frequency of alloreactive clones was calculated as a percentage of all sequences, weighted by copy number. In TCRdb, the immuneACCESS table is reduced to in-frame sequences with V and J assigned. These tables do not hold every clone; where another copy was compared, an unresolved V gene accounts for under half, and the others remain unexplained. The DNA gave D and trimming, while V, J and clone size come from that table. The sample includes some 79,000 clones, with less than 90% observed a single time. Clones ranked in the top ten supply roughly 0.35% of the sample.

Read against the paper, the sample's time point label means: cells obtained before transplantation from donor or recipient. CD3+CD4+ and CD3+CD8+ populations were FACS-sorted from unstimulated pre-transplant donor and recipient cells taken from spleen or lymph nodes. Recombination connected TRBV27 to TRBJ1-2, and the D gene may be TRBD1, 6 bases matching. Here the sequenced sample was unstimulated CD4+ T cells sorted from spleen or lymph node cells, taken before intestinal transplant. The sequence was collected from a human donor who received an intestinal transplant. This receptor has the CDR3 CASSSFRGAHYGYTF. The sequenced DNA is TGTGCCAGCAGCTCATTCAGGGGTGCCCACTATGGCTACACCTTC.